Here is one T cell receptor beta chain with its context. This clonotype was counted ten times or more. The antigen this receptor binds is unknown. There are no base qualities to consult, and no much larger clone falls within one base. CDR1 and CDR2, per the germline V gene, are SGHTA and FQGTGA. V and J lose 2 bases and 5 bases, and a span of 11 bases separates them. Including the terminal cysteine and phenylalanine, the CDR3 comprises 14 residues. The retained sequence is limited to the CDR3, 42 bases, with the frame set at the first base. TCR cDNA was synthesized by 5'RACE template switching, which introduced a universal primer site and unique molecular identifiers. cDNA synthesis was primed from both the TCR alpha and TCR beta constant segments. Library amplification involved two PCR steps, and the second step added sample barcodes and sequencing adapters. Sequencing of libraries was done on Illumina HiSeq 2500 (2x100 bp) or NovaSeq (2x150 bp). Processing in the source paper ran as follows. Reads were demultiplexed and collapsed into UMI consensus sequences with MIGEC, and V(D)J alignment was performed with MiXCR. Vaccine-responding clonotypes were identified with edgeR using replicate PBMC samples, with FDR below 0.01 and a log2 fold change above 5 up to day 15 being required. Each bulk clonotype received a CD4 or CD8 identity based on whether the sequenced CD4 or CD8 repertoire contained that clonotype at higher abundance. In TCRdb, the public reads were trimmed at Q25 with fastp and aligned with MiXCR, with productive beta chains retained. Rows with a matching CDR3 protein are joined into one entry that keeps the most common DNA and genes. TCRdb assigned the V and J calls; the authors' analysis was not used. The sample contains 170,000 or so distinct CDR3 sequences, about 6% of them found a single time. About 2.7% of the sample is in the top ten clones.

This specimen belongs to a study of T cells after yellow fever vaccination (dated by TCRdb to between 2017 and 2020). Broadly, across the study: The SMART-Seq v4 Ultra Low Input RNA kit was used to prepare libraries from fractions with low cell numbers. To follow T-cell clones before and after both primary and booster YFV17D yellow fever vaccination, bulk TCR alpha and beta repertoires underwent longitudinal sequencing. Two healthy male donors, one aged 18 to 29 and one aged 30 to 40 years, made up the cohort. Blood samples were taken at several timepoints before and after primary and secondary immunization, and bulk PBMC replicates and cell subsets were isolated. What the study reported, not specific to this receptor: FACS-sorted repertoires could contain abundant contaminating clonotypes from the bulk population, so computational filtering was required. A small fraction of clonotypes showed up in both the CD4 and CD8 compartments, probably as a result of convergent recombination. Compared with the primary T-cell response, the secondary T-cell response was faster but weaker, reaching its peak on day 5 rather than on day 15. The study included only two donors, which limits how far the findings can be generalized. Most clones expanded after primary vaccination (96% of CD4 and 80% to 90% of CD8) were re-detected after the booster, suggesting that broad memory maintenance occurred.

This specimen's treatment or condition label, interpreted: live attenuated yellow fever vaccine strain. PBMCs were isolated from peripheral blood using a standard Ficoll-Paque protocol. Dynabeads CD4 and CD8 positive selection kits were used to isolate the CD4 and CD8 T-cell fractions. TriZol was used to extract RNA from bulk PBMCs, from CD4 and CD8 fractions, and from dextramer-positive and dextramer-negative fractions. Rearrangement joined TRBV7-3 to TRBJ2-3, with an unclear D gene assignment. This sequence originates from a man between 18 and 29 years old who received the YFV17D yellow fever vaccine. The sample here was CD4+ T cells sorted from PBMCs, taken on the day of the first yellow fever vaccination. The nucleotide sequence is given as TGTGCCAGCAGCTTATCCTTTGGCCTAGATACGCAGTATTTT. This is translated as CASSLSFGLDTQYF. Joined to the reference TRBV7-3 and TRBJ2-3 proteins, this CDR3 gives the full variable domain: GAGVSQTPSNKVTEKGKYVELRCDPISGHTALYWYRQSLGQGPEFLIYFQGTGAADDSGLPNDRFFAVRPEGSVSTLKIQRTERGDSAVYLCASSLSFGLDTQYFGPGTRLTVL.